Reported below is one TCR beta chain. Its antigen is unknown. No base quality information exists; no much larger clone differs at one position. Looking up the germline V gene yields CDR1 LGHNA and CDR2 YSLEER. V is pruned by 1 base and J by 0 bases, leaving 7 bases of the junction without a gene match. The CDR3 goes from the cysteine to the phenylalanine over 18 residues. The CDR3 DNA has 54 bases and is translated from base 1. These data belong to a study of control samples from healthy donors and cancer patients (dated by TCRdb to about 2020). The method was the immunoSEQ multiplex PCR assay. In TCRdb, the immuneACCESS table is reduced to in-frame sequences with V and J assigned. These tables do not hold every clone; where another copy was compared, an unresolved V gene accounts for under half, and the others remain unexplained. Within this sample are around 190,000 clones, with roughly 90% of them counted one time only. About 1.4% of the sample lies in the top ten.

The chain was built from TRBV4-3 and TRBJ2-3; TRBD1 aligns with 10 central bases. The sequence was collected from a woman between 45 and 60 years old in good health. Sequencing was performed on blood. Read as DNA, the sequence is TGCGCCAGCAGCCAAGGGACAGGGGGTTCCGCTAGCACAGATACGCAGTATTTT. It translates to CASSQGTGGSASTDTQYF.